These 22 T cell receptor beta chains were all obtained from the same sample, sequenced in a study of cytomegalovirus exposure and HLA in healthy donors. With 60 Vbeta and 13 Jbeta primers, the PCR was carried out. Sequenced by immunoSEQ multiplex PCR; TCRdb stores in-frame clones only, minus some. The sample lists under 150,000 clones, 80% occurring once. The sample comprised PBMCs. These receptors all stem from a male donor in good health and CMV-seropositive.

This rearrangement joins TRBV28 to TRBJ2-2; D remains ambiguous. The CDR3 runs to 13 residues. V was pared by 7 bases and J by 7 bases, with 13 bases between. Germline CDR1 and CDR2: MDHEN and SYDVKM. The CDR3 sequence is CASTLSVGGELFF. CDR3 coding DNA: TGTGCCAGCACCCTAAGCGTGGGCGGGGAGCTGTTTTTT.

The CDR3 protein is CASSQTGTGGSPLHF. The DNA for the CDR3 is TGCGCCAGCAGCCAAACCGGGACAGGGGGATCACCCCTCCACTTT. V usage is TRBV4-1 and J usage is TRBJ1-6, with 11 bases fitting TRBD1. CDR1 is MGHRA and CDR2 is YSYEKL in the germline V gene. This CDR3 is built from 15 residues. The junction had 4 bases not matched to a gene; V was cut back by 2 bases and J by 10 bases.

This rearrangement joins TRBV27 to TRBJ1-1; a possible D gene is TRBD1 (5 bases). There are 14 residues in the CDR3. V dropped 2 bases and J dropped 1 base, with 8 bases sitting between them. From germline, CDR1 is MNHEY and CDR2 SMNVEV (reference sequence). CDR3 sequence reads: CASSLSTGNTEAFF. The DNA of the CDR3 is TGTGCCAGCAGTTTAAGTACAGGGAACACTGAAGCTTTCTTT.

This clone was counted a single time. The chain recombines TRBV15 with TRBJ2-3, with 7 bases matching TRBD1. Germline CDR1 LNHNV, CDR2 YYDKDF (reference sequence). The CDR3 runs to 16 residues. J gave up 2 bases and V 4 bases, and 9 bases lay outside the gene matches. The CDR3 nucleotides are TGTGCCACCAGCATCCTACAGGGGCCCCTCACAGATACGCAGTATTTT. Protein: CATSILQGPLTDTQYF. Variable domain in full (rest from reference TRBV15 and TRBJ2-3): DAMVIQNPRYQVTQFGKPVTLSCSQTLNHNVMYWYQQKSSQAPKLLFHYYDKDFNNEADTPDNFQSRRPNTSFCFLDIRSPGLGDTAMYLCATSILQGPLTDTQYFGPGTRLTVL.

This sequence joins TRBV9 and TRBJ2-5; 9 positions agree with TRBD1. CDR3 length: 15 residues. Germline V gene sequence: CDR1 SGDLS, CDR2 YYNGEE. The V gene end was trimmed by 4 bases and the J gene end by 5 bases; junction bases not matched to a gene: 9. CDR3 loop: CASSPQGQGWETQYF. The CDR3 DNA follows: TGTGCCAGCAGCCCCCAGGGACAGGGCTGGGAGACCCAGTACTTC.

J is TRBJ2-1 and V is TRBV6-4, with D possibly being TRBD2 (6 bases). Per the germline V gene, CDR1 is MRHNA and CDR2 is SNTAGT. CDR3 length: 13 residues. Trimming removed 0 bases at V and 9 bases at J, with 9 bases between. The CDR3 is CASSDSSEGEQFF. CDR3 nucleotide sequence: TGTGCCAGCAGTGACTCGTCGGAGGGTGAGCAGTTCTTC.

The rearrangement joins TRBV6-5 to TRBJ2-7, with TRBD1 identical over 11 bases. The CDR3 contains 14 residues. J lost 4 bases, V lost 5 bases, and 4 bases had no gene match. Germline V gene data show CDR1 as MNHEY and CDR2 as SVGAGI. The CDR3 DNA sequence: TGTGCCAGCAGTCGGACAGGGGGCGAGTACGAGCAGTACTTC. Translated: CASSRTGGEYEQYF.

The chain has TRBV4-2 and TRBJ2-1; TRBD2 aligns across 8 bases. The ends lost 1 base at V and 0 bases at J; junction bases unmatched: 8. CDR1 is LGHNA, CDR2 YNFKEQ, per germline. The CDR3 spans 18 residues. This CDR3 reads CASSQGDLAGSSYNEQFF. The CDR3 bases are TGTGCCAGCAGCCAAGGGGATTTAGCGGGAAGCTCCTACAATGAGCAGTTCTTC.

V usage is TRBV9 and J usage is TRBJ2-7; TRBD1 agrees at 7 bases. The CDR3 length is 16 residues. V was pared by 4 bases and J by 3 bases, with 13 bases of the junction left unmatched. The germline V gene has CDR1 SGDLS and CDR2 YYNGEE. CDR3 nucleotides: TGTGCCAGCAGCCTCCGGGACAGCAACTCCTTCTACGAGCAGTACTTC. Translation: CASSLRDSNSFYEQYF.

This chain connects TRBV10-3 to TRBJ1-5; weak D call: TRBD1 (5 bases). CDR1 is ENHRY and CDR2 is SYGVKD in the germline V gene. The V end was cut by 5 bases, the J end by 3 bases, with 11 bases between. The length of the CDR3 is 14 residues. The CDR3 spells CAISIDSFNQPQHF. The DNA of the CDR3 is TGTGCCATCAGTATAGACAGTTTCAATCAGCCCCAGCATTTT.

This clone was observed a few times. The chain couples TRBV2 to TRBJ2-7, with a possible D match to TRBD2 (5 bases). This CDR3 spans 16 amino acids. From germline, CDR1 is SNHLY and CDR2 FYNNEI. V gave up 2 bases and J gave up 3 bases, with 17 bases separating them. The CDR3 protein is CASSESLAPTLYEQYF. For the CDR3, the DNA is TGTGCCAGCAGTGAATCTCTAGCCCCCACCCTCTACGAGCAGTACTTC.

This chain joins TRBV7-3 and TRBJ1-6, with D possibly matching TRBD1 (6 bases). Germline-derived CDR1 and CDR2 are SGHTA and FQGTGA. The CDR3 sequence is 15 residues long. V lost 2 bases to trimming and J lost 10 bases, with 15 bases between them. The chain's CDR3 is CASSLEGYRASPLHF. The CDR3 coding sequence is TGTGCCAGCAGCTTAGAGGGGTACAGGGCGTCACCCCTCCACTTT.

The chain links TRBV19 to TRBJ2-2, with TRBD2 matching over 10 bases. V lost 7 bases, J lost 5 bases, and 19 bases stayed unmatched. The germline V gene has CDR1 LNHDA and CDR2 SQIVND (reference sequence). The CDR3 length is 19 residues. DNA of the CDR3: TGTGCCAGTACCCCCCAGATAGCGGGAGAAGCGGGAGGGACCGGGGAGCTGTTTTTT. Translation: CASTPQIAGEAGGTGELFF.

The chain employs TRBV19 and TRBJ2-1; 9 nucleotides match TRBD2. Looked up from germline, CDR1 is LNHDA and CDR2 is SQIVND (reference sequence). The CDR3 sequence is 17 residues long. V gave up 6 bases and J gave up 9 bases; unmatched junction bases: 18. The CDR3 nucleotides are TGTGCCAGTAGCCTGTGGGAAGGCGGGGGGGTCCAAACTGAGCAGTTCTTC. Its translation is CASSLWEGGGVQTEQFF.

This rearrangement joins TRBV27 to TRBJ2-1; the D is unclear. The CDR3 extends over 11 amino acids. Trimming shortened V by 8 bases and J by 9 bases, and 11 bases separated the two germline ends. Germline V gene data show CDR1 as MNHEY and CDR2 as SMNVEV (reference sequence). The CDR3 DNA reads TGTGCCAGCGATTCGGGTGGTGAGCAGTTCTTC. Amino acid sequence: CASDSGGEQFF.

In DNA form, the CDR3 reads TGTGCCACCGGACTAGACAACACCGGGGAGCTGTTTTTT. Amino acid sequence: CATGLDNTGELFF. This chain joins TRBV5-4 and TRBJ2-2; 7 bases match TRBD2. The V and J ends lost 9 bases and 2 bases, in that order; junction bases with no gene match: 4. The CDR3 is 13 residues long. Looked up from germline, CDR1 is SGHNT and CDR2 is YYREEE (reference sequence).

The chain combines TRBV7-9 with TRBJ1-4, with D tentatively TRBD1 (6 bases). V shed 5 bases and J shed 1 base, with 11 bases lying between them. The CDR3 totals 15 residues. Germline CDR1 reads SEHNR; CDR2 reads FQNEAQ (reference sequence). In DNA, the CDR3 is TGTGCCAGCAGCGCGACAGGCTTAACTAATGAAAAACTGTTTTTT. This encodes CASSATGLTNEKLFF.

The gene calls are TRBV9 and TRBJ1-1; D ambiguous. V was cut by 0 bases and J by 1 base, with 10 bases left in between. CDR1 and CDR2 (germline): SGDLS, YYNGEE. This CDR3 contains 15 residues. The CDR3 reads CASSVGAYPNTEAFF. CDR3 nucleotides: TGTGCCAGCAGCGTAGGGGCCTATCCGAACACTGAAGCTTTCTTT. Supplemented by reference TRBV9 and TRBJ1-1, the full variable domain reads DSGVTQTPKHLITATGQRVTLRCSPRSGDLSVYWYQQSLDQGLQFLIQYYNGEERAKGNILERFSAQQFPDLHSELNLSSLELGDSALYFCASSVGAYPNTEAFFGQGTRLTVV.

This clone was counted a single time. V is TRBV6-1 and J is TRBJ2-7; D unresolved. The germline CDR1 and CDR2 sequences are MNHNS and SASEGT. Deletions cut 0 bases from V and 4 bases from J, with 7 bases between. CDR3 length equals 13 residues. CDR3 amino acids: CASSEARGYEQYF. The CDR3 nucleotides read TGTGCCAGCAGTGAAGCGAGAGGATACGAGCAGTACTTC.

The J gene is TRBJ2-1, the V gene TRBV9; the D is unclear. V was shortened by 3 bases and J by 8 bases, with 12 bases between the two germline ends. This CDR3 has 13 residues. Germline V gene data show CDR1 as SGDLS and CDR2 as YYNGEE. The CDR3 is CASSARLLDEQFF. CDR3 in DNA: TGTGCCAGCAGCGCCAGACTCTTGGATGAGCAGTTCTTC.

This clone showed up just a few times. The V and J genes are TRBV2 and TRBJ1-5; no clear D gene. Germline-derived CDR1 and CDR2 are SNHLY and FYNNEI. CDR3 length: 16 residues. V lost 7 bases to trimming and J lost 4 bases, with 20 bases between them. The CDR3 DNA follows: TGTGCCAGCACTCCGCCCAATGGACTGGGGAATCAGCCCCAGCATTTT. Encoded protein: CASTPPNGLGNQPQHF.

The V and J genes are TRBV14 and TRBJ1-2; D uncertain. Germline V gene lookup returns CDR1 SGHDN and CDR2 FVKESK. The CDR3 contains 13 residues. Trimming took 0 bases from V and 8 from J, leaving 10 bases between them. CDR3 in DNA: TGTGCCAGCAGCCAAGATCTCCGGTCCGGCTACACCTTC. This translates into CASSQDLRSGYTF.